The present TCR beta chain was sequenced within a study of shared T cell receptors in the human thymus. Germline loops: CDR1 KGHSH, CDR2 LQKENI. The CDR3 totals 16 residues. Trimming stripped 3 bases from V and 3 bases from J, with 18 bases between. The data were produced by immunoSEQ multiplex PCR, yet TCRdb's version contains in-frame clones alone and is incomplete. The repertoire holds hundreds of thousands of clones, with 95% as singletons. The V call is TRBV18, the J call TRBJ2-7, with D maybe TRBD2 (6 bases). Sequencing used thymocytes. The TCR comes from a human donor. The CDR3 protein is CASSPFGYGGFYEQYF. The CDR3 nucleotides are TGTGCCAGCTCACCGTTCGGGTATGGGGGGTTCTACGAGCAGTACTTC.